Each of the 16 T cell receptor beta chains below was sequenced from the same sample in a study of beta chain features in type 1 diabetes. Every isolated RNA sample was fully reverse transcribed, so sequencing captured expressed TCRB transcripts. Only in-frame clones appear in the TCRdb table, and some are missing; sequencing was by immunoSEQ multiplex PCR. Seen here are under 300,000 clones, less than 35% observed once, and the top ten hold 3.5% to 4.5%. Sample: central memory CD4+ T cells from blood. All receptors come from a man in his thirties or forties in good health.

This clone was picked up many times. V usage is TRBV5-4 and J usage is TRBJ2-7; D gene ambiguous. Germline V gene data show CDR1 as SGHNT and CDR2 as YYREEE (reference sequence). The CDR3 runs 12 residues. V lost 0 bases and J lost 6, with 7 bases in between. The CDR3 reads CASSLEVGEQYF. CDR3 DNA sequence: TGTGCCAGCAGCTTGGAGGTTGGCGAGCAGTACTTC.

The J gene is TRBJ2-7, the V gene TRBV7-9, with 7 bases lining up with TRBD1. The CDR3 totals 14 residues. Germline CDR1 and CDR2: SEHNR and FQNEAQ (reference sequence). J lost 1 base, V lost 3 bases, and 3 bases had no gene match. In nucleotides, the CDR3 is TGTGCCAGCAGCTTGGGACAGAGATCCTACGAGCAGTACTTC. Amino acids: CASSLGQRSYEQYF.

This clone was observed a few times. The chain couples TRBV2 to TRBJ1-2; TRBD1 matches 9 bases. Unmatched junction bases numbered 17, after V lost 4 bases and J lost 8 bases. This CDR3 comprises 17 residues. The germline gives CDR1 SNHLY, CDR2 FYNNEI. CDR3 in DNA: TGTGCCAGCAGTGGTTCGCCCGGGACAGGGATTATTTCAGGCTACACCTTC. This encodes CASSGSPGTGIISGYTF.

This clone was seen only a few times. Distinct nucleotide sequences in the sample also encode this CDR3. This sequence joins TRBV20-1 and TRBJ2-3; D call uncertain. Germline V gene data show CDR1 as DFQATT and CDR2 as SNEGSKA (reference sequence). The CDR3 length is 11 residues. Deletions cut 3 bases from V and 4 bases from J, with 5 bases between. The CDR3 coding sequence is TGCAGTGCTAGGCCTGCAGATACGCAGTATTTT. Amino acid sequence: CSARPADTQYF.

This clone has ten or more counts. This rearrangement joins TRBV2 to TRBJ2-4, with no clear D. CDR3 size: 13 residues. The germline V gene has CDR1 SNHLY and CDR2 FYNNEI. Trimming cost V 7 bases and J 8 bases, with 15 bases left between them. This CDR3 is CASKKDGLDIQYF. CDR3 DNA: TGTGCCAGCAAGAAGGATGGGTTGGACATTCAGTACTTC. Filled out from reference TRBV2 and TRBJ2-4, the complete variable domain reads EPEVTQTPSHQVTQMGQEVILRCVPISNHLYFYWYRQILGQKVEFLVSFYNNEISEKSEIFDDQFSVERPDGSNFTLKIRSTKLEDSAMYFCASKKDGLDIQYFGAGTRLSVL.

This chain links TRBV6-5 with TRBJ1-5, with 11 nucleotides matching TRBD1. The CDR3 length is 15 residues. The germline V gene encodes CDR1 MNHEY and CDR2 SVGAGI. The ends lost 5 bases at V and 6 bases at J; junction bases unmatched: 6. The CDR3, as DNA: TGTGCCAGCAGTCCGGACAGGGGGCATACTCAGCCCCAGCATTTT. Protein sequence: CASSPDRGHTQPQHF.

The chain couples TRBV5-1 to TRBJ2-2, with 10 bases identical to TRBD2. The CDR3 has 17 residues. The V and J ends lost 0 bases and 7 bases, in that order; junction bases with no gene match: 9. Germline V gene lookup returns CDR1 SGHRS and CDR2 YFSETQ. The CDR3 bases are TGCGCCAGCAGCTTGGAGCTAGCGGGGGAAAAGGACGGGGAGCTGTTTTTT. Translation: CASSLELAGEKDGELFF.

The gene calls are TRBV10-2 and TRBJ1-1; a possible D gene is TRBD1 (5 bases). CDR1 WSHSY and CDR2 SAAADI come from the germline V gene. The V gene lost 8 bases and the J gene lost 4 bases, with 17 bases spanning the gap. This CDR3 spans 14 amino acids. The CDR3 DNA reads TGCGCCAGCGGATCGAAACAGGTCGGCACTGAAGCTTTCTTT. Its protein is CASGSKQVGTEAFF.

This clone was detected a few times. V usage is TRBV23-1 and J usage is TRBJ2-3, with TRBD1 identical over 8 bases. TRBV23-1 qualifies as an ORF whose function is uncertain. The CDR3 is made up of 18 amino acids. J lost 2 bases, V lost 3 bases, and 13 bases had no gene match. The CDR3 region is CASSHPRGRQGTTDTQYF. CDR3 nucleotides: TGCGCCAGCAGTCACCCTAGGGGGAGACAGGGGACCACAGATACGCAGTATTTT.

In this sample, this clone turned up a few times. The chain uses TRBV5-6 and TRBJ2-5; possible D gene TRBD2, 5 bases. Per the germline V gene, CDR1 is SGHDT and CDR2 is YYEEEE. CDR3 length equals 12 residues. Deletions cut 5 bases from V and 5 bases from J, with 10 bases between. This CDR3 reads CASSRTGETQYF. The CDR3 DNA reads TGTGCCAGCAGTCGTACGGGGGAGACCCAGTACTTC. The full variable domain, in which reference TRBV5-6 and TRBJ2-5 provide the parts outside the CDR3, is DAGVTQSPTHLIKTRGQQVTLRCSPKSGHDTVSWYQQALGQGPQFIFQYYEEEERQRGNFPDRFSGHQFPNYSSELNVNALLLGDSALYLCASSRTGETQYFGPGTRLLVL.

The V gene is TRBV15, the J gene TRBJ1-1; D is ambiguous. The CDR3 spans 14 residues. V was cut by 0 bases and J by 0 bases, with 5 bases left in between. Germline V gene lookup returns CDR1 LNHNV and CDR2 YYDKDF (reference sequence). The CDR3 spells CATSRESMNTEAFF. CDR3 sequence (DNA): TGTGCCACCAGCAGAGAATCGATGAACACTGAAGCTTTCTTT.

This clone was picked up a small number of times. The rearrangement uses TRBV29-1 and TRBJ2-1; D could derive from TRBD1 or TRBD2 (6 bases each). CDR1 and CDR2 (germline): SQVTM, ANQGSEA. The CDR3 consists of 13 residues. V was pared by 6 bases and J by 7 bases, with 16 bases between. The CDR3 DNA sequence: TGCAGCGTCCGGGACAATGGGAGGAATGAGCAGTTCTTC. As protein: CSVRDNGRNEQFF.

This clone has just a few counts. The junction departs from the called germline gene at one end, perhaps through a read error. J is TRBJ2-1 and V is TRBV30; no reliable D call. Germline loops: CDR1 GTSNPN, CDR2 SVGIG (reference sequence). The CDR3 is made up of 16 amino acids. In DNA, the CDR3 is TGTGCCTTGAGTGTACTACCTGGGAAGGTAAACAATGAGCAGTTCTTC. Protein product: CALSVLPGKVNNEQFF.

The chain couples TRBV9 to TRBJ1-1; 8 positions agree with TRBD1. Losses at the gene ends were 7 bases for V and 1 base for J; bases not matched to a gene: 0. This CDR3 has 12 residues. Germline assignment: CDR1 SGDLS and CDR2 YYNGEE. CDR3 nucleotide sequence: TGTGCCAGCGGGACAGGGAACACTGAAGCTTTCTTT. This sequence encodes CASGTGNTEAFF.

The chain combines TRBV2 with TRBJ1-5, with D unresolved. The V gene's germline CDR1 is SNHLY and CDR2 FYNNEI. Trimming shortened V by 7 bases and J by 0 bases, and 7 bases separated the two germline ends. The CDR3 runs 13 residues. CDR3 DNA sequence: TGTGCCAGCACGGGGTATAGCAATCAGCCCCAGCATTTT. Translation gives CASTGYSNQPQHF. Full variable domain (outside the CDR3, taken from reference TRBV2 and TRBJ1-5): EPEVTQTPSHQVTQMGQEVILRCVPISNHLYFYWYRQILGQKVEFLVSFYNNEISEKSEIFDDQFSVERPDGSNFTLKIRSTKLEDSAMYFCASTGYSNQPQHFGDGTRLSIL.

The V gene is TRBV9, the J gene TRBJ1-3, with D unclear. This CDR3 spans 15 amino acids. Germline loops: CDR1 SGDLS, CDR2 YYNGEE. The V and J ends lost 4 bases and 0 bases respectively, with 11 bases between them. CDR3 region: CASSPNAYSGNTIYF. The CDR3 region has the DNA TGTGCCAGCAGCCCAAACGCTTACTCTGGAAACACCATATATTTT.